The 14 T cell receptor beta chains below were found in one sample sequenced in a study of blood T cell repertoires in COVID-19. Libraries were prepared by immunoSEQ multiplex PCR; TCRdb keeps only in-frame clonotypes and omits some of them. Of more than 250,000 clones listed, around 90% are singletons. The sequenced sample consisted of PBMCs or T cells enriched from blood (not recorded which). These receptors came from a woman younger than 30 with acute COVID-19.

The chain carries TRBV20-1 and TRBJ2-1, with TRBD2 identical over 9 bases. The trim removed 6 bases at V and 9 bases at J, leaving 12 bases unmatched. CDR3 length: 14 amino acids. From germline, CDR1 is DFQATT and CDR2 SNEGSKA (reference sequence). The CDR3: CSASTGTSRGEQFF. Written as DNA, the CDR3 is TGCAGTGCCAGTACCGGGACTAGCAGGGGTGAGCAGTTCTTC.

This clone was counted once. J is TRBJ1-1 and V is TRBV7-2; D might be TRBD1 (6 bases). The V end was cut by 2 bases, the J end by 5 bases, with 15 bases between. Germline V gene data show CDR1 as SGHTA and CDR2 as FQGNSA. The CDR3 covers 15 residues. CDR3 coding DNA: TGTGCCAGCAGCTTAACTAGGACAAGGGGGACTGAAGCTTTCTTT. Protein sequence: CASSLTRTRGTEAFF.

This chain uses TRBV7-9 with TRBJ2-1; the match to TRBD2 covers 9 bases. CDR3 length equals 13 residues. Germline V gene lookup returns CDR1 SEHNR and CDR2 FQNEAQ (reference sequence). The V and J ends lost 5 bases and 8 bases, in that order; junction bases with no gene match: 4. The CDR3 loop reads CASSPTSGYEQFF. Written as DNA, the CDR3 is TGTGCCAGCAGCCCGACTAGCGGTTATGAGCAGTTCTTC. Drawing the rest from reference TRBV7-9 and TRBJ2-1, the complete variable domain is DTGVSQNPRHKITKRGQNVTFRCDPISEHNRLYWYRQTLGQGPEFLTYFQNEAQLEKSRLLSDRFSAERPKGSFSTLEIQRTEQGDSAMYLCASSPTSGYEQFFGPGTRLTVL.

CDR3 sequence reads: CASSLPDGAIRGYTF. As DNA, the CDR3 is TGTGCCAGCAGTCTCCCCGACGGAGCGATTCGTGGCTACACCTTC. This sequence joins TRBV28 and TRBJ1-2; the D is unclear. Germline V gene lookup returns CDR1 MDHEN and CDR2 SYDVKM. The CDR3 contains 15 residues. Trimming cost V 5 bases and J 7 bases, with 20 bases left between them.

The V gene is TRBV19, the J gene TRBJ1-3; possibly TRBD1 for D (5 bases). CDR1 and CDR2 from the germline V gene are LNHDA and SQIVND (reference sequence). Trimming took off 5 bases at V and 0 bases at J, with 8 bases between the two ends. The CDR3 runs 14 residues. CDR3 loop: CASSGHSSGNTIYF. For the CDR3, the DNA is TGTGCCAGTAGTGGACACTCCTCTGGAAACACCATATATTTT. The full variable domain, its missing parts supplied by reference TRBV19 and TRBJ1-3, is DGGITQSPKYLFRKEGQNVTLSCEQNLNHDAMYWYRQDPGQGLRLIYYSQIVNDFQKGDIAEGYSVSREKKESFPLTVTSAQKNPTAFYLCASSGHSSGNTIYFGEGSWLTVV.

The V call is TRBV2, the J call TRBJ1-2, with a weak D call TRBD1 (5 bases). The CDR3 sequence is 15 residues long. The germline V gene has CDR1 SNHLY and CDR2 FYNNEI. The V end was cut by 2 bases, the J end by 5 bases, with 15 bases between. This CDR3 is CASSEYGGMRYGYTF. The CDR3 coding sequence is TGTGCCAGCAGTGAATACGGGGGAATGAGGTATGGCTACACCTTC. Full variable domain (outside the CDR3, taken from reference TRBV2 and TRBJ1-2): EPEVTQTPSHQVTQMGQEVILRCVPISNHLYFYWYRQILGQKVEFLVSFYNNEISEKSEIFDDQFSVERPDGSNFTLKIRSTKLEDSAMYFCASSEYGGMRYGYTFGSGTRLTVV.

The rearrangement links TRBV18 to TRBJ2-7, with 9 nucleotides matching TRBD2. Trimming removed 0 bases from V and 4 bases from J; junction bases left unmatched: 7. Germline CDR1 KGHSH, CDR2 LQKENI. This CDR3 spans 16 amino acids. CDR3 in DNA: TGTGCCAGCTCACCACCTGGCGGGAGGGCCGGTTACGAGCAGTACTTC. Translating gives CASSPPGGRAGYEQYF.

The chain recombines TRBV11-3 with TRBJ1-6; possibly TRBD1 for D (5 bases). Germline V gene data show CDR1 as SGHNT and CDR2 as YENEEA. Trimming took 5 bases from V and 3 from J, leaving 8 bases between them. The CDR3 totals 14 residues. In DNA form, the CDR3 reads TGTGCCAGCAGCCGGGGGATCTATAATTCACCCCTCCACTTT. It specifies CASSRGIYNSPLHF.

This chain links TRBV19 with TRBJ1-4; 8 positions match TRBD1. The germline V gene encodes CDR1 LNHDA and CDR2 SQIVND (reference sequence). This CDR3 has 14 amino acids. Germline trimming cut 4 bases from V and 8 bases from J; bases unmatched to any gene: 6. The CDR3 reads CASSTTGEGEKLFF. Written as DNA, the CDR3 is TGTGCCAGTAGTACGACAGGGGAGGGGGAAAAACTGTTTTTT.

This chain connects TRBV6-4 to TRBJ1-4, with TRBD1 identical over 7 bases. Trimming at V came to 1 base and at J to 7 bases, leaving 9 bases not matched to a gene. The CDR3 loop spans 16 amino acids. Germline V gene lookup returns CDR1 MRHNA and CDR2 SNTAGT. CDR3 in amino acids: CASSDLSRGYPEKLFF. In DNA, the CDR3 is TGTGCCAGCAGTGACTTAAGCAGGGGGTACCCTGAAAAACTGTTTTTT.

The chain carries TRBV5-1 and TRBJ2-7; 9 nucleotides line up with TRBD2. The germline V gene encodes CDR1 SGHRS and CDR2 YFSETQ. The CDR3 extends over 16 amino acids. Trimming cost V 0 bases and J 4 bases; bases outside gene matches: 8. The CDR3 sequence: CASSLGGLAGLYEQYF. The DNA of the CDR3 is TGCGCCAGCAGCTTGGGGGGGCTAGCGGGACTTTACGAGCAGTACTTC.

The V and J genes are TRBV7-9 and TRBJ2-7; D is unresolved. The CDR3 has 15 residues. Germline assignment: CDR1 SEHNR and CDR2 FQNEAQ (reference sequence). Deletions cut 1 base from V and 0 bases from J, with 10 bases between. The CDR3 loop reads CASSLEQTISYEQYF. The CDR3 DNA reads TGTGCCAGCAGCTTAGAACAGACGATCTCCTACGAGCAGTACTTC.

This chain uses TRBV3-1 (or the pseudogene TRBV3-2) with TRBJ2-7; TRBD2 matches at 9 bases. Germline loops: CDR1 LGHDT, CDR2 YNNKEL (reference sequence). There are 16 residues in the CDR3. J was trimmed by 5 bases and V by 0 bases; bases with no gene match: 8. The CDR3 DNA is TGTGCCAGCAGCCAAGACCCCGGGACTAGCAGTGACGAGCAGTACTTC. Its translation: CASSQDPGTSSDEQYF.

This clone was counted only a few times. The chain is built from TRBV19 and TRBJ2-1, with a tentative D call TRBD1 (7 bases). CDR3 length: 14 residues. V was clipped by 5 bases and J by 4 bases, with 12 bases between them. Germline V gene data show CDR1 as LNHDA and CDR2 as SQIVND (reference sequence). CDR3 DNA: TGTGCCAGTAGTCGCGGGACAGAGTACAATGAGCAGTTCTTC. Its protein product is CASSRGTEYNEQFF.